The T cell receptor (beta chain) under discussion was sequenced for a study of cytomegalovirus exposure and HLA in healthy donors. The primer mix had 60 Vbeta and 13 Jbeta primers. Libraries were prepared by immunoSEQ multiplex PCR; TCRdb keeps only in-frame clonotypes and omits some of them. The sample yields 150,000 to 200,000 clones, approximately 84% seen once. The study's findings and limits: Rare TCR sequences predominated, though certain public TCRs were found in many donors.

Remarks on this clone: Its target is unknown.

The CDR3 is 19 residues long. Germline CDR1 and CDR2: KGHSH and LQKENI. V lost 4 bases and J lost 1, with 25 bases in between. Sequenced sample: PBMCs. V usage is TRBV18 and J usage is TRBJ1-2, with D unclear. This receptor was identified in a girl aged 5-17 years in good health and CMV-seropositive. For the CDR3, the DNA is TGTGCCAGCTCACTATTCAACCAGGCCGGGAGGCCTATTAACTATGGCTACACCTTC. It encodes CASSLFNQAGRPINYGYTF.